The next 28 T cell receptor beta chains were all read from a single sample in a study of cytotoxic CD8 clonotypes in ibrutinib-treated CLL (dated by TCRdb to the early 2020s). The time point tag for this specimen amounts to: about a year on ibrutinib. Library preparation was by the immunoSEQ multiplex PCR assay. Imported from immuneACCESS, the table was reduced by TCRdb to in-frame sequences with V and J called. These copies leave out some clones; in studies compared against another copy, an unresolved V gene accounts for under half, and the cause of the remainder is not known. For this sample there are around 140,000 clones; roughly 77% appear just once. Approximately 27% of the sample rests with the top ten. Sample: PBMCs, taken after 12 months of ibrutinib treatment. All receptors come from a human donor with chronic lymphocytic leukemia.

Regarding this clone: The same CDR3 arises from other DNA sequences in this sample as well. The chain joins TRBV5-1 to TRBJ1-2; D not resolved. The CDR3 has 13 amino acids. Germline assignment: CDR1 SGHRS and CDR2 YFSETQ. V was clipped by 0 bases and J by 3 bases, with 6 bases between them. This CDR3 is CASSLGEYYGYTF. CDR3 DNA: TGCGCCAGCAGCTTGGGGGAATACTATGGCTACACCTTC.

V gene TRBV7-9 combines with J gene TRBJ1-2, with D unclear. Germline assignment: CDR1 SEHNR and CDR2 FQNEAQ (reference sequence). V was pared by 3 bases and J by 4 bases, with 12 bases between. This CDR3 region has 14 residues. CDR3 region: CASSFSLAVYGYTF. The CDR3 DNA follows: TGTGCCAGCAGCTTTTCTCTGGCAGTCTATGGCTACACCTTC.

The chain uses TRBV6-5 and TRBJ2-1, with D possibly matching TRBD2 (5 bases). The CDR3 length is 13 residues. Germline lookup yields CDR1 MNHEY and CDR2 SVGAGI. The V and J ends lost 4 bases and 7 bases respectively, with 11 bases between them. The CDR3 here is CASSSTSNNEQFF. The CDR3 DNA reads as TGTGCCAGCAGTTCAACTAGTAATAATGAGCAGTTCTTC.

The V gene is TRBV9, the J gene TRBJ2-4, with D hard to call. Per the germline V gene, CDR1 is SGDLS and CDR2 is YYNGEE. V lost 4 bases, J lost 0 bases, and 17 bases lay in between. This CDR3 comprises 17 residues. CDR3 protein: CASSSTTVHLAKNIQYF. The DNA for the CDR3 is TGTGCCAGCAGCTCAACGACCGTACACCTAGCCAAAAACATTCAGTACTTC.

The V call is TRBV28, the J call TRBJ2-1, with a possible D match to TRBD2 (5 bases). Germline CDR1 reads MDHEN; CDR2 reads SYDVKM. V was clipped by 6 bases and J by 10 bases, with 13 bases between them. The CDR3 runs 12 residues. The CDR3 here is CASRRAGREQFF. The CDR3 coding sequence is TGTGCCAGCAGGAGGGCCGGGCGAGAGCAGTTCTTC.

The chain recombines TRBV5-1 with TRBJ2-1, with 12 positions matching TRBD1. Germline CDR1 reads SGHRS; CDR2 reads YFSETQ. The CDR3 covers 15 residues. J gave up 7 bases and V 4 bases, and 6 bases lay outside the gene matches. The CDR3 sequence is CASSAGQGAQNEQFF. CDR3 nucleotide sequence: TGCGCCAGCAGCGCGGGACAGGGGGCGCAAAATGAGCAGTTCTTC.

The genes are TRBV27 and TRBJ2-7; 9 bases are a match to TRBD1. J gave up 3 bases and V 2 bases, and 2 bases lay outside the gene matches. CDR1 is MNHEY and CDR2 is SMNVEV in the germline V gene (reference sequence). CDR3 length: 14 residues. For the CDR3, the DNA is TGTGCCAGCAGTTTAACGGGACAGGGCTACGAGCAGTACTTC. The encoded protein is CASSLTGQGYEQYF.

J is TRBJ1-2 and V is TRBV4-1; possible D gene TRBD1, 5 bases. Looked up from germline, CDR1 is MGHRA and CDR2 is YSYEKL. V was trimmed by 1 base and J by 4 bases, leaving 10 bases between them. The CDR3 sequence is 14 residues long. CDR3 sequence reads: CASSQVNQGYGYTF. The DNA of the CDR3 is TGCGCCAGCAGCCAAGTTAACCAGGGCTATGGCTACACCTTC.

This chain joins TRBV28 and TRBJ2-3; D gene unclear. Germline lookup yields CDR1 MDHEN and CDR2 SYDVKM. Trimming stripped 9 bases from V and 7 bases from J, with 20 bases between. The CDR3 has 14 residues. The CDR3 loop is CASHQSTPPHTQYF. DNA for the CDR3: TGTGCCAGTCACCAGTCTACCCCCCCTCATACGCAGTATTTT.

V is TRBV15 and J is TRBJ2-5; either TRBD1 or TRBD2 may supply D (6 bases each). The germline V gene encodes CDR1 LNHNV and CDR2 YYDKDF (reference sequence). Trimming removed 5 bases from V and 5 bases from J, with 18 bases in between. There are 15 residues in the CDR3. CDR3 sequence reads: CATSSRWGAGETQYF. CDR3 coding DNA: TGTGCCACCAGCTCCAGATGGGGGGCTGGGGAGACCCAGTACTTC.

The V and J genes are TRBV11-3 and TRBJ2-2, with 15 bases matching TRBD2. CDR1 is SGHNT and CDR2 is YENEEA in the germline V gene. The V segment lost 4 bases and the J segment 6 bases; nucleotides outside the gene matches: 3. The CDR3 consists of 16 residues. The CDR3 reads CASSYGLAGGAGELFF. For the CDR3, the DNA is TGTGCCAGCAGCTATGGACTAGCGGGAGGGGCCGGGGAGCTGTTTTTT.

This chain connects TRBV7-9 to TRBJ2-7; maybe TRBD1 (5 bases). This CDR3 contains 11 residues. The V end lost 8 bases, the J end lost 4 bases, and 9 bases lay between the germline ends. Germline V lookup: CDR1 SEHNR, CDR2 FQNEAQ (reference sequence). CDR3 loop: CASCQGYEQYF. In nucleotides, the CDR3 is TGTGCCAGCTGCCAGGGTTACGAGCAGTACTTC.

V and J are TRBV7-9 and TRBJ2-5; D is unclear. This CDR3 spans 11 amino acids. Germline CDR1 SEHNR, CDR2 FQNEAQ (reference sequence). Trimming removed 5 bases from V and 2 bases from J, with 3 bases in between. Here the CDR3 DNA reads TGTGCCAGCAGCCAACAAGAGACCCAGTACTTC. Protein product: CASSQQETQYF.

The CDR3 region has the DNA TGTGCCAGCAGCTTACGGGGGGGCAACACTGAAGCTTTCTTT. This sequence encodes CASSLRGGNTEAFF. The chain links TRBV11-3 to TRBJ1-1; the D gene is possibly TRBD1 (6 bases). Germline lookup yields CDR1 SGHNT and CDR2 YENEEA. The CDR3 consists of 14 residues. With 2 bases removed from V and 2 bases from J, the gap between germline ends came to 9 bases.

This rearrangement joins TRBV6-6 to TRBJ1-5; no clear D. V lost 6 bases and J 7 bases, leaving 16 bases between the germline ends. Germline V gene sequence: CDR1 MNHNY, CDR2 SVGAGI (reference sequence). This CDR3 is 14 amino acids long. CDR3 region: CASSRIATVQPQHF. For the CDR3, the DNA is TGTGCCAGCAGCCGAATTGCGACGGTCCAGCCCCAGCATTTT.

The chain combines TRBV6-1 with TRBJ2-7; D not certain. Per the germline V gene, CDR1 is MNHNS and CDR2 is SASEGT. Deletions cut 0 bases from V and 3 bases from J, with 15 bases between. This CDR3 comprises 16 residues. The DNA for the CDR3 is TGTGCCAGCAGTGAAGCTGTCAGCAGCCTCTTCTACGAGCAGTACTTC. This gives the protein CASSEAVSSLFYEQYF.

This clone appeared a few times. The chain is built from TRBV28 and TRBJ1-2; D is uncertain. The germline V and J ends were trimmed by 5 bases and 4 bases, with 14 bases remaining between them. The CDR3 contains 14 residues. From germline, CDR1 is MDHEN and CDR2 SYDVKM. CDR3: CASSAPDPGYGYTF. The CDR3 DNA reads as TGTGCCAGCAGTGCCCCCGACCCCGGCTATGGCTACACCTTC.

The chain has TRBV7-9 and TRBJ2-3, with TRBD2 matching 12 bases. The V gene end was trimmed by 5 bases and the J gene end by 4 bases; junction bases not matched to a gene: 7. Germline values: CDR1 SEHNR, CDR2 FQNEAQ (reference sequence). The CDR3 is made up of 16 amino acids. The CDR3 coding sequence is TGTGCCAGCAGCCCTAGACTAGCGGGGGAGGCAGATACGCAGTATTTT. It is translated as CASSPRLAGEADTQYF.

The sample holds a few counts of this clone. The CDR3 bases are TGTGCCAGCTCCCCAAAAGGTTTTGGGACTAGAGTCCCAGATACGCAGTATTTT. Amino acid sequence: CASSPKGFGTRVPDTQYF. V and J are TRBV27 and TRBJ2-3; 8 bases align to TRBD2. Per the germline V gene, CDR1 is MNHEY and CDR2 is SMNVEV (reference sequence). V lost 8 bases and J lost 4; bases outside the gene matches: 20. The CDR3 extends over 18 amino acids.

The CDR3 reads CASSPSSTDTQYF. CDR3 in DNA: TGCGCCAGCAGCCCTTCTAGCACAGATACGCAGTATTTT. The chain recombines TRBV5-1 with TRBJ2-3; D not certain. This CDR3 comprises 13 residues. The V gene's germline CDR1 is SGHRS and CDR2 YFSETQ. Trimming stripped 4 bases from V and 0 bases from J, with 6 bases between.

This chain links TRBV2 with TRBJ1-6; possibly TRBD1 for D (6 bases). The germline V and J ends were trimmed by 10 bases and 6 bases, with 13 bases remaining between them. Germline values: CDR1 SNHLY, CDR2 FYNNEI. This CDR3 is 13 amino acids long. The chain's CDR3 is CATRGPGNSPLHF. CDR3 sequence (DNA): TGTGCCACCAGGGGTCCGGGTAATTCACCCCTCCACTTT.

The chain couples TRBV6-5 to TRBJ1-1; perhaps TRBD1 as D (5 bases). The CDR3 consists of 13 residues. Trimming cost V 6 bases and J 7 bases, with 15 bases left between them. CDR1 is MNHEY, CDR2 SVGAGI, per germline. CDR3 sequence reads: CASSYDSFVEAFF. The DNA of the CDR3 is TGTGCCAGCAGCTATGACAGCTTTGTTGAAGCTTTCTTT.

Regarding this clone: Within the sample, other DNA sequences also encode this same CDR3. This sequence joins TRBV27 and TRBJ2-7, with D perhaps matching TRBD1 or TRBD2 (5 bases each). Trimming took 3 bases from V and 5 from J, leaving 5 bases between them. Germline V lookup: CDR1 MNHEY, CDR2 SMNVEV (reference sequence). The CDR3 is 11 amino acids. The CDR3 reads CASSLGDEQYF. The CDR3 bases are TGTGCCAGCAGTTTGGGGGACGAGCAGTACTTC.

Only a few counts were recorded for this clone. This rearrangement joins TRBV5-1 to TRBJ2-7; the match to TRBD1 covers 11 bases. The V segment lost 4 bases and the J segment 4 bases; nucleotides outside the gene matches: 7. CDR1 and CDR2 from the germline V gene are SGHRS and YFSETQ. The CDR3 contains 15 residues. CDR3: CASSPTGTGGYEQYF. The CDR3 region has the DNA TGCGCCAGCAGCCCAACCGGGACAGGGGGATACGAGCAGTACTTC.

The V and J genes are TRBV15 and TRBJ1-1, with 7 bases fitting TRBD1. The V gene's germline CDR1 is LNHNV and CDR2 YYDKDF (reference sequence). The CDR3 extends over 13 amino acids. V lost 6 bases and J lost 4; bases outside the gene matches: 5. CDR3 nucleotide sequence: TGTGCCACCAGTAAGGGGGCCAGCACTGAAGCTTTCTTT. It is translated as CATSKGASTEAFF. The full variable domain, in which reference TRBV15 and TRBJ1-1 provide the parts outside the CDR3, is DAMVIQNPRYQVTQFGKPVTLSCSQTLNHNVMYWYQQKSSQAPKLLFHYYDKDFNNEADTPDNFQSRRPNTSFCFLDIRSPGLGDTAMYLCATSKGASTEAFFGQGTRLTVV.

J is TRBJ2-7 and V is TRBV30; 7 positions agree with TRBD2. Per the germline V gene, CDR1 is GTSNPN and CDR2 is SVGIG (reference sequence). CDR3 length equals 15 residues. The V gene end was trimmed by 0 bases and the J gene end by 4 bases; junction bases not matched to a gene: 9. CDR3 sequence reads: CAWSVLGGSTYEQYF. CDR3 in DNA: TGTGCCTGGAGTGTACTCGGCGGGAGTACATACGAGCAGTACTTC.

Comments on this clone: This sample includes further DNA sequences coding for the same CDR3. The chain employs TRBV28 and TRBJ1-2, with D tentatively TRBD1 (5 bases). CDR3 length: 12 residues. V dropped 6 bases and J dropped 6 bases, with 11 bases sitting between them. Per germline, CDR1 MDHEN and CDR2 SYDVKM. CDR3 coding DNA: TGTGCCAGCAGCCGGGGGAGGGATGGCTACACCTTC. Its protein product is CASSRGRDGYTF.

The chain has TRBV19 and TRBJ1-1; D gene uncertain. Trimming pared 7 bases from V and 1 base from J, leaving 4 bases between. There are 11 residues in the CDR3. Germline values: CDR1 LNHDA, CDR2 SQIVND (reference sequence). The CDR3 loop reads CASIKNTEAFF. In DNA form, the CDR3 reads TGTGCCAGTATTAAGAACACTGAAGCTTTCTTT.